A single sample gave rise to the 9 T cell receptor beta chains below, sequenced in a study of blood T cell repertoires in COVID-19. Measured with immunoSEQ multiplex PCR; TCRdb has only the in-frame clones, and not every one. This sample carries about 190,000 clones, more than 85% of them seen once, and the ten largest clones take less than 1.5%. The material sequenced was peripheral blood. These receptors all stem from a man aged 25 to 40 with acute or convalescent COVID-19.

This clone was seen once. J is TRBJ2-7 and V is TRBV30, with TRBD1 identical over 8 bases. The CDR3 has 13 amino acids. The junction had 4 bases not matched to a gene; V was cut back by 2 bases and J by 4 bases. Per germline, CDR1 GTSNPN and CDR2 SVGIG (reference sequence). Here the CDR3 reads CAWSWTGTYEQYF. The DNA for the CDR3 is TGTGCCTGGAGTTGGACAGGGACTTACGAGCAGTACTTC. Supplemented by reference TRBV30 and TRBJ2-7, the full variable domain reads SQTIHQWPATLVQPVGSPLSLECTVEGTSNPNLYWYRQAAGRGLQLLFYSVGIGQISSEVPQNLSASRPQDRQFILSSKKLLLSDSGFYLCAWSWTGTYEQYFGPGTRLTVT.

About this clone: Different DNA sequences within this sample yield the same CDR3. The CDR3 reads CASSLSGSSYNEQFF. The CDR3 nucleotides are TGTGCCAGCAGTTTATCGGGTAGCTCCTACAATGAGCAGTTCTTC. The chain couples TRBV28 to TRBJ2-1; unclear D gene. The ends were cut back, 1 base at V and 0 bases at J, with 7 bases in the middle. The CDR3 length is 15 residues. Germline-derived CDR1 and CDR2 are MDHEN and SYDVKM.

The chain is built from TRBV6-5 and TRBJ1-2, with a tentative D call TRBD1 (6 bases). Between the trimmed V and J ends, which lost 4 bases and 7 bases, there was a span of 13 bases. The CDR3 runs 13 residues. Germline V gene lookup returns CDR1 MNHEY and CDR2 SVGAGI. The CDR3: CASSSSRGSGYTF. CDR3 coding DNA: TGTGCCAGCAGTTCCTCCAGGGGCAGTGGCTACACCTTC.

This clone was recorded only once. The chain joins TRBV5-1 to TRBJ2-7; 10 bases are a match to TRBD2. Germline assignment: CDR1 SGHRS and CDR2 YFSETQ. The V segment lost 2 bases and the J segment 5 bases; nucleotides outside the gene matches: 7. The CDR3 loop spans 15 amino acids. The CDR3 bases are TGCGCCAGCAGCTTCACAGCGGGAGGGCCAGACGAGCAGTACTTC. Translated: CASSFTAGGPDEQYF.

The chain joins TRBV19 to TRBJ2-7; 8 bases agree with TRBD2. This CDR3 contains 14 residues. The germline CDR1 and CDR2 sequences are LNHDA and SQIVND (reference sequence). V was pared by 5 bases and J by 2 bases, with 5 bases of the junction left unmatched. This CDR3 reads CASSEGLGAYEQYF. CDR3 nucleotides: TGTGCCAGTAGTGAGGGACTAGGAGCCTACGAGCAGTACTTC.

The rearrangement uses TRBV9 and TRBJ1-1; 8 bases align to TRBD1. The CDR3 contains 16 residues. Per germline, CDR1 SGDLS and CDR2 YYNGEE. The J segment lost 5 bases and the V segment lost 1 base, leaving 10 bases of the junction unmatched. The CDR3 nucleotides are TGTGCCAGCAGCGTACAGGGGGCGAGAAGGGGAACTGAAGCTTTCTTT. Translation: CASSVQGARRGTEAFF.

V usage is TRBV7-9 and J usage is TRBJ2-1, with D possibly matching TRBD1 (6 bases). Trimming pared 5 bases from V and 6 bases from J, leaving 14 bases between. This CDR3 is built from 14 residues. Germline V lookup: CDR1 SEHNR, CDR2 FQNEAQ (reference sequence). CDR3 bases: TGTGCCAGCAGCGGCCGACAAGGGGGCAATGAGCAGTTCTTC. It yields the protein CASSGRQGGNEQFF.

The gene calls are TRBV7-2 and TRBJ2-5, with D perhaps matching TRBD2 (7 bases). Trimming pared 2 bases from V and 5 bases from J, leaving 15 bases between. Germline values: CDR1 SGHTA, CDR2 FQGNSA. This CDR3 contains 15 residues. DNA for the CDR3: TGTGCCAGCAGCTTAAACGGGGGGCGAGTGGAGACCCAGTACTTC. Amino acid sequence: CASSLNGGRVETQYF.

Only one count was recorded for this clone. The chain couples TRBV27 to TRBJ2-1; 10 bases agree with TRBD2. The length of the CDR3 is 14 residues. The germline gives CDR1 MNHEY, CDR2 SMNVEV (reference sequence). The trim removed 7 bases at V and 6 bases at J, leaving 6 bases unmatched. The CDR3, as DNA: TGTGCCAGCACTGGGCTAGCGGGGGTCAATGAGCAGTTCTTC. Encoded protein: CASTGLAGVNEQFF.